This entry describes one T cell receptor (beta chain). Antigen unknown. This sample stems from a study of memory CD4+ T cells and cytomegalovirus serostatus. Notes on the study in general: Each of around 69 CMV-associated TCRbeta sequences occurred in one to five individuals.

Generated by immunoSEQ multiplex PCR, the TCRdb table keeps only in-frame clones and is missing some. This sample has tens of thousands of clones; 70% to 85% occur once, and the top ten carry 0.75% to 0.85%. The sort gate was single viable CD3+CD4+CD8-CD45RO+ cells for memory CD4+ T cells. This clonotype was sampled from an adult in good health and CMV-seronegative. Sequencing was carried out using memory CD4+ T cells from blood.

For the CDR3, the DNA is TGTGCCAGCAGTTTATTTGGCGACCGGCCCCAGCATTTT. It codes for CASSLFGDRPQHF. V and J are TRBV28 and TRBJ1-5, with D hard to call. Trimming removed 1 base from V and 9 bases from J, with 10 bases in between. This CDR3 is 13 amino acids long. Germline CDR1 reads MDHEN; CDR2 reads SYDVKM.